The rows below give T cell receptor beta chains drawn from one sample of a study of blood T cell repertoires in COVID-19. Profiling relied on immunoSEQ multiplex PCR, and the TCRdb table lists in-frame clones only, not all of them. The table records approximately 200,000 clones, approximately 85% of them present only once. Sequenced input: peripheral blood. The receptors shown here come from a man aged 60 to 75 with acute or convalescent COVID-19. Both conserved end residues are part of each CDR3. D genes are given only for firm matches. Only some rows state a clone size, as once, few, many or a class for expanded clones.

cdr3_aa cdr3_nt j_call d_call clone_size v_call
CASRTGKQPQHF TGTGCCAGTAGGACGGGTAAACAGCCCCAGCATTTT TRBJ1-5 - - TRBV19
CASSQDTAGGPNVEQYF TGCGCCAGCAGCCAAGATACAGCGGGAGGGCCGAATGTCGAGCAGTACTTC TRBJ2-7 TRBD2 - TRBV4-3
CASSFSGTGGGEAFF TGTGCCAGCAGCTTTTCCGGGACAGGGGGCGGGGAAGCTTTCTTT TRBJ1-1 TRBD1 - TRBV7-2
CASSLDRVSGYTF TGCGCCAGCAGCTTGGACAGGGTAAGCGGCTACACCTTC TRBJ1-2 - - TRBV5-1
CASSSSAANYGYTF TGTGCCAGCTCATCCTCCGCGGCTAACTATGGCTACACCTTC TRBJ1-2 - - TRBV18
CAWSRTGAILTNYGYTF TGTGCCTGGAGTCGAACTGGGGCCATCCTTACTAACTATGGCTACACCTTC TRBJ1-2 - - TRBV30
CSVGPTEGGLTPREQYF TGCAGCGTGGGCCCCACTGAGGGGGGGCTCACCCCTCGGGAGCAGTACTTC TRBJ2-7 - - TRBV29-1
CASSLGQGNTGELFF TGTGCCAGCAGTTTAGGGCAGGGCAACACCGGGGAGCTGTTTTTT TRBJ2-2 - - TRBV27
CASSLEMTGSSYEQYF TGTGCCAGCAGCTTAGAAATGACAGGAAGCTCCTACGAGCAGTACTTC TRBJ2-7 - - TRBV7-2
CSASSRTGRTNTIYF TGCAGTGCTAGTTCTCGGACAGGGCGGACAAACACCATATATTTT TRBJ1-3 TRBD1 - TRBV20-1
CASSLLAGAYNEQFF TGTGCCAGCAGCCTACTAGCGGGAGCCTACAATGAGCAGTTCTTC TRBJ2-1 TRBD2 - TRBV7-9
CASSLEGRAGELFF TGTGCCAGCAGCTTAGAAGGTCGGGCCGGGGAGCTGTTTTTT TRBJ2-2 - few TRBV7-9
CAISDPDRVFPYF TGTGCCATCAGTGACCCGGACAGGGTGTTTCCGTACTTC TRBJ2-7 TRBD1 - TRBV10-3
CASSPKNAGGNLYGYTF TGTGCCAGCTCACCCAAGAATGCAGGGGGGAACCTCTATGGCTACACCTTC TRBJ1-2 TRBD1 - TRBV18
CASSLAGGETQYF TGTGCCAGCAGCTTAGCCGGAGGAGAGACCCAGTACTTC TRBJ2-5 - - TRBV7-9
CASKTGLGYGYTF TGTGCCAGCAAGACAGGGCTGGGATATGGCTACACCTTC TRBJ1-2 TRBD1 - TRBV6-5
CASSLVGNTIYF TGTGCCAGCAGCCTCGTAGGAAACACCATATATTTT TRBJ1-3 - - TRBV3-1/TRBV3-2
CASSYSGWEQYF TGTGCCAGCAGTTACAGCGGGTGGGAGCAGTACTTC TRBJ2-7 - - TRBV6-2/TRBV6-3
CASSPELAASNEQFF TGCGCCAGCAGCCCAGAACTAGCGGCTTCCAATGAGCAGTTCTTC TRBJ2-1 TRBD2 once TRBV4-3
CAWSPRGNQRNQPQHF TGTGCCTGGAGTCCTAGAGGGAATCAACGCAATCAGCCCCAGCATTTT TRBJ1-5 - once TRBV30
CASSQVVLAGVKNIQYF TGCGCCAGCAGCCAAGTAGTTCTAGCGGGAGTGAAAAACATTCAGTACTTC TRBJ2-4 TRBD2 - TRBV4-1
CASSFGLAAYYEQYF TGCGCCAGCAGCTTCGGACTAGCGGCGTACTACGAGCAGTACTTC TRBJ2-7 TRBD2 - TRBV5-1
CASSLGGVGNTIYF TGTGCCAGCAGCCTGGGAGGGGTCGGAAACACCATATATTTT TRBJ1-3 - - TRBV3-1/TRBV3-2
CASRPVAGGPGAGELFF TGTGCCAGCAGGCCCGTAGCGGGAGGGCCCGGGGCCGGGGAGCTGTTTTTT TRBJ2-2 TRBD2 - TRBV11-2
CASSLSLAGGPGFSFF TGTGCCAGCAGTTTAAGTCTAGCGGGAGGGCCGGGGTTTTCGTTCTTC TRBJ2-1 TRBD2 - TRBV27
CASSPGGGDNQPQHF TGTGCCAGCAGTCCCGGTGGAGGAGACAATCAGCCCCAGCATTTT TRBJ1-5 - - TRBV9